This TCR beta chain was recorded in a study of regulatory T cells in long-lasting Graves disease. The overall study: Graves' patients, newly diagnosed, had taken antithyroid drugs under 3 months.

Time point denoted: newly diagnosed GD, antithyroid drugs for less than 3 months. PBMCs were the source of the RNA used for TCR sequencing. Overall study results and limits: When disease was persistent, TRBV28, TRBJ1-2 and TRBJ2-5 were the favored segments. Graves' patients with persistent disease showed TCR diversity lower than patients newly diagnosed.

A remark on this clonotype: What it binds is not known.

HTBI primers from iRepertoire and Arm-PCR of CDR3 regions yielded the TCR beta libraries. TCRdb re-derived calls from the multiplex PCR reads in MiXCR, one entry per CDR3 protein. Here the sample spans 300,000 to 400,000 distinct CDR3 sequences, around 15% being singletons. This CDR3 region has 15 residues. V was shortened by 4 bases and J by 9 bases, with 23 bases between the two germline ends. The germline gives CDR1 SGHRS, CDR2 YFSETQ. These data are also associated with another study on T cells in Graves' hyperthyroidism and ophthalmopathy.

The source is a man aged 35 to 55 with Graves disease. Sequencing was performed on peripheral blood mononuclear cells (PBMCs), taken at new diagnosis, from a patient treated with antithyroid drugs. This sequence joins TRBV5-1 and TRBJ2-7; tentatively, D is TRBD1 (6 bases). CDR3 sequence reads: CASSPGGTTSLRQYF. CDR3 DNA: TGCGCCAGCAGCCCGGGTGGGACAACCAGTCTAAGGCAGTACTTC.